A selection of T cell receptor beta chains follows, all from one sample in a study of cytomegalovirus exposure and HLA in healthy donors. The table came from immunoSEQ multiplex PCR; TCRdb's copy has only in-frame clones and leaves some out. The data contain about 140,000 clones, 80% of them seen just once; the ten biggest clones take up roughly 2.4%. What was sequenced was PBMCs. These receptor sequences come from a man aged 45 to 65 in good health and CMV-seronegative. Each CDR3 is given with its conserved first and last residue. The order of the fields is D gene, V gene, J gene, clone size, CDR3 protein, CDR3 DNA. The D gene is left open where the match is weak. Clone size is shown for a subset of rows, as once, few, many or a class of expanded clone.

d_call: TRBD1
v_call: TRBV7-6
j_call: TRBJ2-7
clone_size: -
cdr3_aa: CASSWDRPYEQYF
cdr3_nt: TGTGCCAGCAGCTGGGACAGGCCATACGAGCAGTACTTC

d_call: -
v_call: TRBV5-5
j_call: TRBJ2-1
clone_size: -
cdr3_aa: CASSTDMYNEQFF
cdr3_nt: TGTGCCAGCAGCACGGACATGTACAATGAGCAGTTCTTC

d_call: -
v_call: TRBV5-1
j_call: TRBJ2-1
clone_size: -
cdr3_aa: CASSSLPTGLYNEQFF
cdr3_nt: TGCGCCAGCAGCTCCCTCCCAACAGGCCTCTACAATGAGCAGTTCTTC

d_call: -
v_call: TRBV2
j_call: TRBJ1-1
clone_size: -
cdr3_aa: CASSEADGRNTEAFF
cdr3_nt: TGTGCCAGCAGTGAAGCCGATGGCAGGAACACTGAAGCTTTCTTT

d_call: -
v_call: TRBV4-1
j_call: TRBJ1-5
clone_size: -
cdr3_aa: CASSQGSTASNQPQHF
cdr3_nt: TGCGCCAGCAGCCAAGGTTCGACAGCTAGCAATCAGCCCCAGCATTTT

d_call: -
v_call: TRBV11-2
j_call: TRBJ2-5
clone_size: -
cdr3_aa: CASSLTAAVETQYF
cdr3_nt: TGTGCCAGCAGCTTGACAGCCGCCGTAGAGACCCAGTACTTC

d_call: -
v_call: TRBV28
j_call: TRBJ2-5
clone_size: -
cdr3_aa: CASSSALQGGQEAQYF
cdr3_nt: TGTGCCAGCAGTTCGGCCTTACAGGGTGGGCAAGAGGCCCAGTACTTC

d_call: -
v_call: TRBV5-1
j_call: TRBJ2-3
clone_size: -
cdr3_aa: CASSGGATQTDTQYF
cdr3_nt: TGCGCCAGCAGCGGCGGGGCTACCCAAACAGATACGCAGTATTTT

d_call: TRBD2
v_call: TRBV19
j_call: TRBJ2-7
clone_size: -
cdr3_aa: CASSIKTSGTTYEQYF
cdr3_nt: TGTGCCAGTAGTATAAAGACTAGCGGGACAACCTACGAGCAGTACTTC

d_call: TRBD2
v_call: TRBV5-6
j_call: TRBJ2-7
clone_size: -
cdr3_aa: CASSPLGGGLGTHSYEQYF
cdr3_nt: TGTGCCAGCAGCCCCCTGGGGGGGGGTTTGGGGACTCATTCCTACGAGCAGTACTTC

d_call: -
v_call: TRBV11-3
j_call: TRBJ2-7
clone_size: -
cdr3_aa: CASSLSGYEQYF
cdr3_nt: TGTGCCAGCAGCTTAAGCGGATACGAGCAGTACTTC

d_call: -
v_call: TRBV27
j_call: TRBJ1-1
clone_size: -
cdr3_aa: CASSLGPQNTEAFF
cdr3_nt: TGTGCCAGCAGTTTAGGGCCTCAGAACACTGAAGCTTTCTTT

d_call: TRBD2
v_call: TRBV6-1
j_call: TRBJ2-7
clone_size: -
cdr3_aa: CASSGSGGFYEQYF
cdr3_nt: TGTGCCAGCAGTGGGAGCGGGGGGTTCTACGAGCAGTACTTC

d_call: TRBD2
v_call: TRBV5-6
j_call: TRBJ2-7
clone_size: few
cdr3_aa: CASSLYSGRRTYEQYF
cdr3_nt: TGTGCCAGCAGCTTGTACAGCGGGAGGAGAACCTACGAGCAGTACTTC

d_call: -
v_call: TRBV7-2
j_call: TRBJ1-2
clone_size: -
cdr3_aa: CASNPLAGTLGGYTF
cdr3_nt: TGTGCCAGCAACCCCTTAGCGGGGACCCTGGGTGGCTACACCTTC

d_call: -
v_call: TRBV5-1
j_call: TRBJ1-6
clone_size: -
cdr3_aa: CASSPEQNNSPLHF
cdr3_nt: TGCGCCAGCAGCCCTGAGCAAAATAATTCACCCCTCCACTTT

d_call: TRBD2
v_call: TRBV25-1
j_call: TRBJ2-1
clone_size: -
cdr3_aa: CASSDASGRGYNEQFF
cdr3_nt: TGTGCCAGCAGTGATGCTAGCGGGAGAGGCTACAATGAGCAGTTCTTC

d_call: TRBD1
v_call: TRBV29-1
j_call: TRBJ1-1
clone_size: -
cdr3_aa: CSVGDSVNTEAFF
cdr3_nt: TGCAGCGTCGGGGACAGCGTGAACACTGAAGCTTTCTTT

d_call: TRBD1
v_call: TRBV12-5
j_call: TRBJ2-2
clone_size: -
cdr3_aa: CASQGQGIVDGELFF
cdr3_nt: TGTGCTTCCCAAGGACAGGGGATAGTAGACGGGGAGCTGTTTTTT

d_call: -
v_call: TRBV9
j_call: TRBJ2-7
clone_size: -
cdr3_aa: CASSVDPRGRNEQYF
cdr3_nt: TGTGCCAGCAGCGTAGACCCCCGGGGGAGAAACGAGCAGTACTTC